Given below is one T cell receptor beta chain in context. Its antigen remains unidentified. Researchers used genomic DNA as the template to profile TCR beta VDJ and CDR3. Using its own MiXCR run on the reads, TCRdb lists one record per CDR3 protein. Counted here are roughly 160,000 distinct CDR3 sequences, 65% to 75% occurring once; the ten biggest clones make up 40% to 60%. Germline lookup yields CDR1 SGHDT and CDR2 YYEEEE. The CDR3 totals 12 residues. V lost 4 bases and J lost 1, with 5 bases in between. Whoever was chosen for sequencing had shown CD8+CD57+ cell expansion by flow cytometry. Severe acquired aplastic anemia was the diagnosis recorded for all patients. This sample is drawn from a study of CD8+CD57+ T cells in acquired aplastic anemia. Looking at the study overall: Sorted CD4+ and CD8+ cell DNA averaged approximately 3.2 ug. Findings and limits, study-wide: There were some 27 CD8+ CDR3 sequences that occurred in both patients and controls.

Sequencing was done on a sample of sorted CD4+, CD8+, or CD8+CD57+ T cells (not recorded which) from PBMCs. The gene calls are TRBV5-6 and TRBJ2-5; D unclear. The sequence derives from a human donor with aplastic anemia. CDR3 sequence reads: CASSGRQETQYF. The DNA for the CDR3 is TGTGCCAGCAGCGGACGCCAAGAGACCCAGTACTTC.